This T cell receptor beta chain was obtained from a study of control samples from healthy donors and cancer patients. This table comes from immunoSEQ multiplex PCR, and its TCRdb copy is limited to in-frame clones, with some not included. The data contain about 29,000 clones, about 85% of them seen just once; the ten biggest clones take up less than 5%. Deletions cut 5 bases from V and 2 bases from J, with 9 bases between. This CDR3 region has 13 residues. In germline, CDR1 is LNHDA, CDR2 SQIVND (reference sequence). V and J are TRBV19 and TRBJ1-2; no firm D call. Sample: formalin-fixed, paraffin-embedded tissue. The sequence came from a female donor with melanoma. The CDR3, as DNA: TGTGCCAGTAGTTTAGCGGGGAACTATGGCTACACCTTC. It specifies CASSLAGNYGYTF.